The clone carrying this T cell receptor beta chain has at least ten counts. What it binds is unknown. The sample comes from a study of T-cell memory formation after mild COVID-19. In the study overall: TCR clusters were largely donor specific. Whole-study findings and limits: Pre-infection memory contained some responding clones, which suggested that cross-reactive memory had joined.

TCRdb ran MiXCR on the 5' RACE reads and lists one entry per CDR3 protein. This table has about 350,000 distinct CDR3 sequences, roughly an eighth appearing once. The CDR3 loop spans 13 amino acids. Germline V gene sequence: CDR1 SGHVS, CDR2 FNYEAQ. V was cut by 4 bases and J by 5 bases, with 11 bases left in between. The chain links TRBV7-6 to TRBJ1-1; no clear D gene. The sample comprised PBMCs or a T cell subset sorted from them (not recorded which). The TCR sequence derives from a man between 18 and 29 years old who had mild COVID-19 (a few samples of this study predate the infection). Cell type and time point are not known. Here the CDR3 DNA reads TGTGCCAGCAGCTCCCAGGCGGGAACTGAAGCTTTCTTT. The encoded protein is CASSSQAGTEAFF.